This TCR beta chain is drawn from a study of Graves' ophthalmopathy and Graves' hyperthyroidism. Germline CDR1 and CDR2: SGHRS and YFSETQ. Trimming left V 0 bases short and J 6 bases short, with 16 bases between. This CDR3 is 16 amino acids long. Notes on the study in general: Most expanded thyroid clonotypes above 0.001 frequency also appeared in blood.

Investigators amplified TCR beta CDR3 regions from RNA transcripts. RT-PCR with HTBI primers came first, then second-round multiplex PCR. TCRdb reprocessed the multiplex PCR reads with MiXCR, giving one entry per CDR3 protein. The table lists hundreds of thousands of distinct CDR3 sequences, about two fifths of them singletons. Comment on this clonotype: The antigen remains undetermined.

Input material: peripheral blood. The gene calls are TRBV5-1 and TRBJ2-1; D remains unclear. The receptor was isolated from an adult man with Graves' ophthalmopathy. CDR3: CASSLADRAGANEQFF. The CDR3 region has the DNA TGCGCCAGCAGCTTGGCCGATAGGGCAGGTGCCAATGAGCAGTTCTTC.